One sample yielded the 18 T cell receptor beta chains listed below, sequenced in a study of CD8 T cells in Susac syndrome. Reverse transcription of 0.5 to 1 ug RNA was performed with random hexamers. One entry per CDR3 protein results from TCRdb running MiXCR on the immunoSEQ multiplex PCR reads. This table has 160,000 or so distinct CDR3 sequences, roughly 94% appearing once. Specimen: CD8+ T cells from PBMCs. The receptor source for this set is a human donor with multiple sclerosis.

J is TRBJ1-1 and V is TRBV9; 9 bases line up with TRBD1. The V gene end was trimmed by 3 bases and the J gene end by 6 bases; junction bases not matched to a gene: 9. The V gene's germline CDR1 is SGDLS and CDR2 YYNGEE. The CDR3 extends over 15 amino acids. CDR3 in DNA: TGTGCCAGCAGCGACGAAGGGACAGGGATGCCTGAAGCTTTCTTT. This translates into CASSDEGTGMPEAFF.

This chain links TRBV28 with TRBJ2-7; 11 positions match TRBD1. V was clipped by 2 bases and J by 1 base; unmatched bases: 7. The V gene's germline CDR1 is MDHEN and CDR2 SYDVKM. This CDR3 is built from 17 residues. The CDR3 loop reads CASSLGTGGFASYEQYF. DNA of the CDR3: TGTGCCAGCAGTTTAGGGACAGGGGGTTTCGCATCCTACGAGCAGTACTTC.

The genes are TRBV7-9 and TRBJ1-2, with unresolved D. The CDR3 is made up of 13 amino acids. Germline V CDR1 and CDR2: SEHNR, FQNEAQ (reference sequence). The V gene lost 7 bases and the J gene lost 4 bases, with 13 bases spanning the gap. The CDR3 nucleotides are TGTGCCAGCACGGACGCCCTCTCCTATGGCTACACCTTC. It is translated as CASTDALSYGYTF.

The J gene is TRBJ1-1, the V gene TRBV20-1, with TRBD1 as a possible D gene (5 bases). Germline-derived CDR1 and CDR2 are DFQATT and SNEGSKA (reference sequence). V shed 3 bases and J shed 6 bases, with 14 bases lying between them. This CDR3 has 13 residues. As DNA, the CDR3 is TGCAGTGCTAGTGGCAGGGCCTCGGCTGAAGCTTTCTTT. Protein: CSASGRASAEAFF.

The rearrangement uses TRBV30 and TRBJ2-2; D gene ambiguous. This CDR3 is built from 17 residues. The germline CDR1 and CDR2 sequences are GTSNPN and SVGIG (reference sequence). Trimming removed 1 base from V and 3 bases from J, with 18 bases in between. The DNA for the CDR3 is TGTGCCTGGAGTGGCTTGAATGAGGCTAGTTACACCGGGGAGCTGTTTTTT. Translated: CAWSGLNEASYTGELFF.

The rearrangement uses TRBV24-1 and TRBJ2-7, with D hard to call. The CDR3 is 11 residues long. The germline CDR1 and CDR2 sequences are KGHDR and SFDVKD. V lost 3 bases and J lost 7, with 6 bases in between. CDR3 loop: CATSDRREQYF. DNA for the CDR3: TGTGCCACCAGTGATCGACGGGAGCAGTACTTC.

The V and J genes are TRBV12-3 or TRBV12-4 and TRBJ1-4; 9 bases agree with TRBD1. V lost 5 bases and J lost 8; bases outside the gene matches: 6. The CDR3 has 14 residues. CDR3 DNA sequence: TGTGCCAGCAGTCCACAGGGGGCGATCGAAAAACTGTTTTTT. Protein sequence: CASSPQGAIEKLFF.

This clonotype came up once. The J gene is TRBJ1-1, the V gene TRBV29-1; 8 bases align to TRBD1. The length of the CDR3 is 14 residues. Germline trimming cut 0 bases from V and 3 bases from J; bases unmatched to any gene: 3. Germline values: CDR1 SQVTM, CDR2 ANQGSEA. The CDR3: CSVEESGGYTEAFF. The CDR3 bases are TGCAGCGTTGAAGAGTCAGGGGGCTACACTGAAGCTTTCTTT. The full variable domain, completed using reference TRBV29-1 and TRBJ1-1, is SAVISQKPSRDICQRGTSLTIQCQVDSQVTMMFWYRQQPGQSLTLIATANQGSEATYESGFVIDKFPISRPNLTFSTLTVSNMSPEDSSIYLCSVEESGGYTEAFFGQGTRLTVV.

This clonotype was recorded once. V is TRBV9 and J is TRBJ2-7; D may correspond to TRBD1 or TRBD2 (5 bases each). Trimming took off 4 bases at V and 5 bases at J, with 19 bases between the two ends. From germline, CDR1 is SGDLS and CDR2 YYNGEE. CDR3 length equals 15 residues. DNA of the CDR3: TGTGCCAGCAGCCCTCGGTCCTCCGGGACCCACGAGCAGTACTTC. It yields the protein CASSPRSSGTHEQYF.

The V call is TRBV4-3, the J call TRBJ1-1; D is perhaps TRBD1 (5 bases). Germline values: CDR1 LGHNA, CDR2 YSLEER. This CDR3 contains 17 residues. V was pared by 1 base and J by 0 bases, with 15 bases between. The CDR3 sequence is CASSQVIGGGLNTEAFF. For the CDR3, the DNA is TGCGCCAGCAGCCAAGTTATCGGGGGAGGGTTGAACACTGAAGCTTTCTTT.

This sequence joins TRBV7-9 and TRBJ1-5; D not certain. The germline V and J ends were trimmed by 5 bases and 5 bases, with 13 bases remaining between them. Per germline, CDR1 SEHNR and CDR2 FQNEAQ (reference sequence). The CDR3 sequence is 14 residues long. For the CDR3, the DNA is TGTGCCAGCAGCGCGAAGGGAGGAGATCAGCCCCAGCATTTT. Amino acid sequence: CASSAKGGDQPQHF.

This chain uses TRBV28 with TRBJ1-1; the D is unclear. Trimming pared 5 bases from V and 11 bases from J, leaving 12 bases between. This CDR3 contains 11 residues. In germline, CDR1 is MDHEN, CDR2 SYDVKM. The chain's CDR3 is CASSLPRKAFF. DNA of the CDR3: TGTGCCAGCAGTCTTCCTCGTAAGGCTTTCTTT.

The chain carries TRBV28 and TRBJ2-1; TRBD2 matches at 8 bases. CDR1 and CDR2 from the germline V gene are MDHEN and SYDVKM. This CDR3 spans 13 amino acids. Losses at the gene ends were 10 bases for V and 2 bases for J; bases not matched to a gene: 4. In DNA, the CDR3 is TGTGCCACCGGACTAGCCCCCTACAATGAGCAGTTCTTC. It specifies CATGLAPYNEQFF.

The rearrangement links TRBV29-1 to TRBJ2-2; D possibly corresponds to TRBD1 (6 bases). The germline CDR1 and CDR2 sequences are SQVTM and ANQGSEA. V lost 6 bases, J lost 6 bases, and 14 bases lay in between. This CDR3 spans 13 amino acids. The CDR3 nucleotides read TGCAGCGTCGTGGGCAGGGGCGCCGGGGAGCTGTTTTTT. It encodes CSVVGRGAGELFF.

In this sample, this clonotype turned up once. J is TRBJ2-5 and V is TRBV25-1; 8 nucleotides agree with TRBD1. CDR1 is MGHDK, CDR2 SYGVNS, per germline. Losses at the gene ends were 8 bases for V and 5 bases for J; bases not matched to a gene: 13. The CDR3 runs 15 residues. DNA for the CDR3: TGTGCCAGCCATAGCCAGGGGGCTTCGGGGGAGACCCAGTACTTC. It translates to CASHSQGASGETQYF.

This clonotype was seen a single time. The chain uses TRBV19 and TRBJ1-6, with D hard to call. Trimming removed 1 base at V and 13 bases at J, with 11 bases between. The length of the CDR3 is 13 residues. The germline V gene has CDR1 LNHDA and CDR2 SQIVND (reference sequence). The CDR3 spells CASSIAPARPLHF. DNA for the CDR3: TGTGCCAGTAGTATAGCCCCCGCGAGGCCCCTCCACTTT.

The V gene is TRBV23-1, the J gene TRBJ1-2; no definite D call. TRBV23-1 is classed as an ORF, of uncertain function. CDR3 size: 11 residues. V lost 6 bases, J lost 13 bases, and 15 bases lay in between. CDR3 bases: TGCGCCAGCAGAATATACGGGGTTTTCACCTTC. Its protein is CASRIYGVFTF.

The gene calls are TRBV29-1 and TRBJ2-1; no definite D call. This CDR3 is 13 amino acids long. Germline CDR1 is SQVTM and CDR2 is ANQGSEA. V lost 3 bases, J lost 5 bases, and 11 bases lay in between. The CDR3 sequence is CSVDLPEHNEQFF. The CDR3 coding sequence is TGCAGCGTTGATTTACCAGAACACAATGAGCAGTTCTTC.